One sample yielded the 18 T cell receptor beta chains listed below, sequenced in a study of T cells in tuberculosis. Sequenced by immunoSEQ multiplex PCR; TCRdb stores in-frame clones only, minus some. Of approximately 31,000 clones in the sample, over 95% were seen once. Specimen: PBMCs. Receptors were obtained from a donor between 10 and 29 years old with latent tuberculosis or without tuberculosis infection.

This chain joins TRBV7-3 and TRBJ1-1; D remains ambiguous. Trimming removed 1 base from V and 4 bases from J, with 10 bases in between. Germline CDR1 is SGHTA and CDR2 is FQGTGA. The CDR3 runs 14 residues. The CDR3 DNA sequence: TGTGCCAGCAGCTTAAATGCAGGAAGCACTGAAGCTTTCTTT. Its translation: CASSLNAGSTEAFF. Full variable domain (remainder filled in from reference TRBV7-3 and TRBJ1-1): GAGVSQTPSNKVTEKGKYVELRCDPISGHTALYWYRQSLGQGPEFLIYFQGTGAADDSGLPNDRFFAVRPEGSVSTLKIQRTERGDSAVYLCASSLNAGSTEAFFGQGTRLTVV.

The CDR3 spells CAISELVSGNTIYF. In DNA, the CDR3 is TGTGCCATCAGTGAGTTAGTCTCTGGAAACACCATATATTTT. J is TRBJ1-3 and V is TRBV10-3; D gene unclear. CDR3 length: 14 amino acids. With 1 base removed from V and 0 bases from J, the gap between germline ends came to 4 bases. The germline gives CDR1 ENHRY, CDR2 SYGVKD.

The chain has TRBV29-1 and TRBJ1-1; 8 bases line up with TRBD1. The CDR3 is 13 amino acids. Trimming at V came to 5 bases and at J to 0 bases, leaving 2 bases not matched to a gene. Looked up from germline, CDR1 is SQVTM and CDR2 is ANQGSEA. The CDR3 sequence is CSVRTGLNTEAFF. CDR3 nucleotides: TGCAGCGTTCGGACAGGGTTGAACACTGAAGCTTTCTTT. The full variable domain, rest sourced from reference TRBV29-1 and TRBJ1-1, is SAVISQKPSRDICQRGTSLTIQCQVDSQVTMMFWYRQQPGQSLTLIATANQGSEATYESGFVIDKFPISRPNLTFSTLTVSNMSPEDSSIYLCSVRTGLNTEAFFGQGTRLTVV.

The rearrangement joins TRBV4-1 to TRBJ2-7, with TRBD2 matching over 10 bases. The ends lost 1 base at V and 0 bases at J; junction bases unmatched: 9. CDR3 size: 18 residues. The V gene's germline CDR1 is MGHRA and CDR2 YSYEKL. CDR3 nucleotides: TGCGCCAGCAGCCAAGGGGGACTAGCGCAAACCTACTCCTACGAGCAGTACTTC. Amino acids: CASSQGGLAQTYSYEQYF.

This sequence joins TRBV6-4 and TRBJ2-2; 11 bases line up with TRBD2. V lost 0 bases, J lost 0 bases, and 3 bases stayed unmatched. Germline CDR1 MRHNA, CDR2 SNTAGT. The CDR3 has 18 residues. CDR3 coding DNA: TGTGCCAGCAGTGACTCGCCTAGCGGGGGGCCGAACACCGGGGAGCTGTTTTTT. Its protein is CASSDSPSGGPNTGELFF.

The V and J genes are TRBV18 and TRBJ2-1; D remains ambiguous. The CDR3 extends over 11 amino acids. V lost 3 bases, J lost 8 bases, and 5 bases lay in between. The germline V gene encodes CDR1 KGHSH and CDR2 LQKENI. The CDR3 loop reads CASSPQDEQFF. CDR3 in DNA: TGTGCCAGCTCACCCCAGGATGAGCAGTTCTTC.

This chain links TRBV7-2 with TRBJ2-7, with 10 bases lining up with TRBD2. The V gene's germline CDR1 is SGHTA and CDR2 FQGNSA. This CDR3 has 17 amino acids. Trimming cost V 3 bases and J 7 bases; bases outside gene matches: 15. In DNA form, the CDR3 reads TGTGCCAGCAGCTTCGAGAGCCGGACTAGCGGCAAGGTGGAGCAGTACTTC. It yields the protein CASSFESRTSGKVEQYF.

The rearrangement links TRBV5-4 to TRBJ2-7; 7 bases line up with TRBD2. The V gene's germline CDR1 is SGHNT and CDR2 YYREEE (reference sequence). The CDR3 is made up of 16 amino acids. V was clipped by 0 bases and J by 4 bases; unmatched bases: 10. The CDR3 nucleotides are TGTGCCAGCAGCTTGGCGGGAACGGGGGGTCGGTACGAGCAGTACTTC. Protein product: CASSLAGTGGRYEQYF.

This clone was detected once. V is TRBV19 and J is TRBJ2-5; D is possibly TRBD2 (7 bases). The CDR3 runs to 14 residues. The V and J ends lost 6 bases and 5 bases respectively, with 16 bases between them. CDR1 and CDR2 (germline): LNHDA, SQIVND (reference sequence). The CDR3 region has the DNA TGTGCCAGTAGCATGAGGGGGGGTAGCGAGACCCAGTACTTC. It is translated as CASSMRGGSETQYF.

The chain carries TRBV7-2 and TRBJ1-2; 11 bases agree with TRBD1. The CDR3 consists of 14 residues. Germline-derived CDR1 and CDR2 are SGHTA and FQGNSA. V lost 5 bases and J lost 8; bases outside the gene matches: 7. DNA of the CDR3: TGTGCCAGCAGCCCCCGGACAGGGGGCAGAGGCTACACCTTC. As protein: CASSPRTGGRGYTF.

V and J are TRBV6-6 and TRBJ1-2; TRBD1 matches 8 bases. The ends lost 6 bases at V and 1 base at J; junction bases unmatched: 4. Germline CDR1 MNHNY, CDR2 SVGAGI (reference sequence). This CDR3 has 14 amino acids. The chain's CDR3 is CASSSRGLNYGYTF. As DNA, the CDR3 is TGTGCCAGCAGCTCCAGGGGGCTTAACTATGGCTACACCTTC.

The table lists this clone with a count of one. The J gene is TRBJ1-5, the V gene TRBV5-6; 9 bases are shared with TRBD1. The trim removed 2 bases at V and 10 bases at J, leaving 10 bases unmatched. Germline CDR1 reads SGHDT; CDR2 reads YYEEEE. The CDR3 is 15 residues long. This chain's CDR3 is CASSFTGGGGHPQHF. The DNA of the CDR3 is TGTGCCAGCAGCTTCACAGGGGGCGGGGGTCATCCCCAGCATTTT.

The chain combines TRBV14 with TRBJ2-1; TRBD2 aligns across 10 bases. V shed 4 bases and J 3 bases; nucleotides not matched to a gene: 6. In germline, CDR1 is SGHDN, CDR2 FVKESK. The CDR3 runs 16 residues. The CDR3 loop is CASSLQREGLYNEQFF. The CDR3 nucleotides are TGTGCCAGCAGCCTTCAGCGGGAGGGCCTCTACAATGAGCAGTTCTTC. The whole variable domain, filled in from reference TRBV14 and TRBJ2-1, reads EAGVTQFPSHSVIEKGQTVTLRCDPISGHDNLYWYRRVMGKEIKFLLHFVKESKQDESGMPNNRFLAERTGGTYSTLKVQPAELEDSGVYFCASSLQREGLYNEQFFGPGTRLTVL.

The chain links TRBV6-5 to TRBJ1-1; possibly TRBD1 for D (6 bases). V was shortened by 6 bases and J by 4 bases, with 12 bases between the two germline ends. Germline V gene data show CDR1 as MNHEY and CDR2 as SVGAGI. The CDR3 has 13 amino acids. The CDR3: CASSETGITEAFF. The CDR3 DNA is TGTGCCAGCAGCGAGACAGGCATCACTGAAGCTTTCTTT.

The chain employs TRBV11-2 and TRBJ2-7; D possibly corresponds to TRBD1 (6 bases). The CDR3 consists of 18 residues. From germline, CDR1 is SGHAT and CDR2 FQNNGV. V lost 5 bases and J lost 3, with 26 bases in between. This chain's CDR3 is CASSPLDRRPGSVYEQYF. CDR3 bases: TGTGCCAGCAGCCCATTAGACAGGCGCCCTGGGTCAGTCTACGAGCAGTACTTC. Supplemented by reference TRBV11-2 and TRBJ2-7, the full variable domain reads EAGVAQSPRYKIIEKRQSVAFWCNPISGHATLYWYQQILGQGPKLLIQFQNNGVVDDSQLPKDRFSAERLKGVDSTLKIQPAKLEDSAVYLCASSPLDRRPGSVYEQYFGPGTRLTVT.

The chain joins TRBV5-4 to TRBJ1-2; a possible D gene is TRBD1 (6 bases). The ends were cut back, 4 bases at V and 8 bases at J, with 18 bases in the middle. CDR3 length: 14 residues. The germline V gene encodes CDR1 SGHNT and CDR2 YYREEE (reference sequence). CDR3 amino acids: CASSPPPGAGGYTF. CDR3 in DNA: TGTGCCAGCAGCCCCCCCCCAGGGGCTGGGGGCTACACCTTC. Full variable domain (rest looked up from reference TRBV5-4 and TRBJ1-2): ETGVTQSPTHLIKTRGQQVTLRCSSQSGHNTVSWYQQALGQGPQFIFQYYREEENGRGNFPPRFSGLQFPNYSSELNVNALELDDSALYLCASSPPPGAGGYTFGSGTRLTVV.

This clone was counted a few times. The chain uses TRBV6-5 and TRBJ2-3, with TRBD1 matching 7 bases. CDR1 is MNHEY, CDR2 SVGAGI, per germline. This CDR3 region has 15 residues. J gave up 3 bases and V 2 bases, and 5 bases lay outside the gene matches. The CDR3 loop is CASSYKGALTDTQYF. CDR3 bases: TGTGCCAGCAGTTACAAGGGGGCTTTGACAGATACGCAGTATTTT.

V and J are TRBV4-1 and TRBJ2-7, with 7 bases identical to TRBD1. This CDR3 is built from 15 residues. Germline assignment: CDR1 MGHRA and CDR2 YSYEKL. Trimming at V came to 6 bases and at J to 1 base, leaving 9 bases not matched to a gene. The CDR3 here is CASSHTGTESYEQYF. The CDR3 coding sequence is TGCGCCAGCAGTCATACCGGGACAGAATCCTACGAGCAGTACTTC.